This T cell receptor beta chain comes out of a study of cytomegalovirus exposure and HLA in healthy donors. The V gene end was trimmed by 0 bases and the J gene end by 6 bases; junction bases not matched to a gene: 5. The CDR3 runs to 14 residues. The V gene's germline CDR1 is SGHAT and CDR2 FQNNGV. Vbeta (60) and Jbeta (13) primers were used in the PCR. Only in-frame clones appear in the TCRdb table, and some are missing; sequencing was by immunoSEQ multiplex PCR. Here the sample spans over 150,000 clones, around 86% being singletons. Sequencing was performed on PBMCs. V usage is TRBV11-2 and J usage is TRBJ2-7, with 7 bases fitting TRBD2. The sequence was obtained from a girl aged 2 to 10 in good health and CMV-seropositive. DNA for the CDR3: TGTGCCAGCAGCTTAGATGGGAGGGCCGTCGAGCAGTACTTC. Its protein product is CASSLDGRAVEQYF. The full variable domain, with the rest looked up from reference TRBV11-2 and TRBJ2-7, is EAGVAQSPRYKIIEKRQSVAFWCNPISGHATLYWYQQILGQGPKLLIQFQNNGVVDDSQLPKDRFSAERLKGVDSTLKIQPAKLEDSAVYLCASSLDGRAVEQYFGPGTRLTVT.